The 18 T cell receptor beta chains listed next were all sequenced from one sample in a study of CD8+ T cells in alopecia areata. RNA was extracted and reverse transcribed into cDNA as the sequencing template. Libraries were prepared by immunoSEQ multiplex PCR; TCRdb keeps only in-frame clonotypes and omits some of them. The sample contains about 200,000 clones, about three fifths of which appear only once. Treatment denoted: oral pan-JAK inhibitor, 5-10 mg twice daily. Specimen: CD4+ T cells sorted from blood, collected at week 4, from a patient treated with tofacitinib. The receptors were gathered from a human donor with alopecia areata.

The rearrangement uses TRBV29-1 and TRBJ1-2; the match to TRBD1 covers 7 bases. V lost 4 bases and J lost 7; bases outside the gene matches: 3. CDR1 and CDR2 from the germline V gene are SQVTM and ANQGSEA. The CDR3 spans 11 residues. CDR3 sequence reads: CSVGQGGGYTF. The CDR3 region has the DNA TGCAGCGTTGGACAGGGAGGTGGCTACACCTTC.

CDR3 protein: CASAGEGGQAYEQYF. The CDR3, as DNA: TGCGCCAGCGCGGGCGAAGGGGGCCAAGCCTACGAGCAGTACTTC. The chain is built from TRBV10-2 and TRBJ2-7, with TRBD1 identical over 7 bases. In germline, CDR1 is WSHSY, CDR2 SAAADI. V shed 8 bases and J 2 bases; nucleotides not matched to a gene: 12. The CDR3 is made up of 15 amino acids.

The chain links TRBV5-1 to TRBJ2-2, with D perhaps being TRBD1 or TRBD2 (5 bases each). The CDR3 is 15 amino acids. Germline CDR1 and CDR2: SGHRS and YFSETQ. Trimming shortened V by 0 bases and J by 4 bases, and 10 bases separated the two germline ends. The CDR3 protein is CASSLVAGSTGELFF. The CDR3 DNA follows: TGCGCCAGCAGCTTGGTGGCAGGGAGCACCGGGGAGCTGTTTTTT.

This clone was observed a handful of times. This chain uses TRBV11-3 with TRBJ1-5; D is perhaps TRBD1 (6 bases). Germline CDR1 reads SGHNT; CDR2 reads YENEEA. This CDR3 has 14 residues. Trimming took off 5 bases at V and 3 bases at J, with 11 bases between the two ends. As DNA, the CDR3 is TGTGCCAGCAGCCGAACAGGGACCAATCAGCCCCAGCATTTT. This translates into CASSRTGTNQPQHF.

The chain joins TRBV4-1 to TRBJ2-7; D is possibly TRBD1 (6 bases). The CDR3 has 18 amino acids. Germline CDR1 MGHRA, CDR2 YSYEKL. Trimming removed 2 bases at V and 0 bases at J, with 20 bases between. The chain's CDR3 is CASSQTLLPGQSSYEQYF. DNA of the CDR3: TGCGCCAGCAGCCAAACGCTCCTCCCGGGACAAAGCTCCTACGAGCAGTACTTC.

J is TRBJ1-5 and V is TRBV30; D remains unclear. Germline CDR1 reads GTSNPN; CDR2 reads SVGIG (reference sequence). This CDR3 comprises 13 residues. Trimming took off 2 bases at V and 0 bases at J, with 5 bases between the two ends. In nucleotides, the CDR3 is TGTGCCTGGAGTCTGGGTAGCAATCAGCCCCAGCATTTT. Protein: CAWSLGSNQPQHF.

V and J are TRBV7-2 and TRBJ2-6; no definite D call. Trimming took off 2 bases at V and 3 bases at J, with 5 bases between the two ends. The length of the CDR3 is 14 residues. In germline, CDR1 is SGHTA, CDR2 FQGNSA. CDR3 nucleotides: TGTGCCAGCAGCTTATCTCTTGGGGCCAACGTCCTGACTTTC. It is translated as CASSLSLGANVLTF. The complete variable domain, with remaining parts taken from reference TRBV7-2 and TRBJ2-6, reads GAGVSQSPSNKVTEKGKDVELRCDPISGHTALYWYRQSLGQGLEFLIYFQGNSAPDKSGLPSDRFSAERTGGSVSTLTIQRTQQEDSAVYLCASSLSLGANVLTFGAGSRLTVL.

The genes are TRBV6-6 and TRBJ2-5; TRBD2 agrees at 9 bases. V shed 5 bases, J shed 6 bases, and the junction held 7 bases outside the gene matches. CDR1 is MNHNY, CDR2 SVGAGI, per germline (reference sequence). The CDR3 sequence is 14 residues long. In nucleotides, the CDR3 is TGTGCCAGCAGTCCTAGCGGGGCCCGCCAGACCCAGTACTTC. Translation gives CASSPSGARQTQYF.

The table lists this clone with a few counts. J is TRBJ2-5 and V is TRBV6-5; D is perhaps TRBD1 or TRBD2 (5 bases each). From germline, CDR1 is MNHEY and CDR2 SVGAGI. V was trimmed by 6 bases and J by 5 bases, leaving 19 bases between them. The CDR3 consists of 15 residues. CDR3 loop: CASSRNGLAGETQYF. The CDR3 DNA follows: TGTGCCAGCAGCCGAAATGGGCTAGCAGGGGAGACCCAGTACTTC.

This clone was recorded a few times. This sequence joins TRBV5-1 and TRBJ1-2, with 7 bases fitting TRBD1. V trimming: 4 bases; J trimming: 0 bases; junction bases outside the gene matches: 3. Per the germline V gene, CDR1 is SGHRS and CDR2 is YFSETQ. The CDR3 has 14 residues. DNA of the CDR3: TGCGCCAGCAGCCCGGGACAGACTAACTATGGCTACACCTTC. Translating it yields CASSPGQTNYGYTF. Combining the CDR3 with reference TRBV5-1 and TRBJ1-2 gives the whole variable domain KAGVTQTPRYLIKTRGQQVTLSCSPISGHRSVSWYQQTPGQGLQFLFEYFSETQRNKGNFPGRFSGRQFSNSRSEMNVSTLELGDSALYLCASSPGQTNYGYTFGSGTRLTVV.

The chain carries TRBV5-1 and TRBJ2-5, with 7 bases that match TRBD1. Germline assignment: CDR1 SGHRS and CDR2 YFSETQ. With V trimmed by 2 bases and J by 1 base, 8 bases remained unmatched. The CDR3 is made up of 16 amino acids. The CDR3 region has the DNA TGCGCCAGCAGCTTAGGACAGGTCCAAGCCCAAGAGACCCAGTACTTC. It translates to CASSLGQVQAQETQYF.

The table lists this clone with a few counts. The chain recombines TRBV5-4 with TRBJ2-3; 8 bases align to TRBD2. CDR3 length equals 14 residues. After removal of 1 base from V and 6 bases from J, the junction contained 4 bases not matched to a gene. From germline, CDR1 is SGHNT and CDR2 YYREEE (reference sequence). The CDR3 nucleotides read TGTGCCAGCAGCTTGAGCGGGGGATTTGATACGCAGTATTTT. This translates into CASSLSGGFDTQYF. Combining the CDR3 with reference TRBV5-4 and TRBJ2-3 gives the whole variable domain ETGVTQSPTHLIKTRGQQVTLRCSSQSGHNTVSWYQQALGQGPQFIFQYYREEENGRGNFPPRFSGLQFPNYSSELNVNALELDDSALYLCASSLSGGFDTQYFGPGTRLTVL.

This clone was seen more than once but under ten times. The V and J genes are TRBV7-9 and TRBJ2-1; 8 bases are shared with TRBD2. Germline trimming cut 5 bases from V and 13 bases from J; bases unmatched to any gene: 7. The CDR3 runs to 12 residues. Germline CDR1 and CDR2: SEHNR and FQNEAQ (reference sequence). CDR3 sequence reads: CASSQSGLAQFF. CDR3 sequence (DNA): TGTGCCAGCAGCCAGTCCGGACTAGCCCAGTTCTTC.

The chain has TRBV29-1 and TRBJ2-3; D perhaps matches TRBD2 (6 bases). Germline lookup yields CDR1 SQVTM and CDR2 ANQGSEA. The V end was cut by 6 bases, the J end by 1 base, with 11 bases between. The CDR3 loop spans 13 amino acids. This chain's CDR3 is CSVDQRGTDTQYF. CDR3 in DNA: TGCAGCGTAGATCAGCGGGGCACAGATACGCAGTATTTT.

The J gene is TRBJ2-7, the V gene TRBV5-1; TRBD1 aligns across 8 bases. The germline V gene has CDR1 SGHRS and CDR2 YFSETQ. The CDR3 totals 15 residues. Germline trimming cut 2 bases from V and 3 bases from J; bases unmatched to any gene: 7. The CDR3 reads CASSLATGANYEQYF. CDR3 sequence (DNA): TGCGCCAGCAGCTTAGCGACAGGGGCCAACTACGAGCAGTACTTC.

The rearrangement uses TRBV5-1 and TRBJ2-3; no reliable D call. Deletions cut 3 bases from V and 2 bases from J, with 4 bases between. CDR1 is SGHRS and CDR2 is YFSETQ in the germline V gene. The length of the CDR3 is 12 residues. The CDR3 sequence is CASSSDTDTQYF. The CDR3 DNA is TGCGCCAGCAGCTCGGACACAGATACGCAGTATTTT.

The J gene is TRBJ1-3, the V gene TRBV29-1, with D hard to call. CDR3 length: 11 amino acids. Germline loops: CDR1 SQVTM, CDR2 ANQGSEA. V was pared by 3 bases and J by 3 bases, with 3 bases between. The CDR3 nucleotides read TGCAGCGTTGACGTTGGAAACACCATATATTTT. It yields the protein CSVDVGNTIYF.

The chain joins TRBV10-3 to TRBJ1-5; D call uncertain. V lost 5 bases to trimming and J lost 6 bases, with 14 bases between them. Germline V gives CDR1 ENHRY, CDR2 SYGVKD. The CDR3 sequence is 14 residues long. The CDR3 sequence: CAISPEAGGQPQHF. In nucleotides, the CDR3 is TGTGCCATCAGTCCGGAGGCCGGAGGTCAGCCCCAGCATTTT.